This entry lists 4 T cell receptor beta chains sequenced from one sample in a study of blood T cell repertoires in COVID-19. TCRdb keeps only in-frame clones here, not all; method: immunoSEQ multiplex PCR. This sample yields tens of thousands of clones, of which approximately 90% are seen a single time; under 6.5% belongs to the top ten. Sample: peripheral blood. The receptors originated from a woman aged 60 to 75 with COVID-19, enrolled during active disease.

This chain uses TRBV11-2 with TRBJ1-3, with D maybe TRBD1 (6 bases). This CDR3 is 17 amino acids long. Trimming took 5 bases from V and 0 from J, leaving 17 bases between them. CDR1 is SGHAT, CDR2 FQNNGV, per germline. The CDR3 loop reads CASSIIGDTFSGNTIYF. The CDR3 DNA reads as TGTGCCAGCAGCATCATTGGGGACACCTTCTCTGGAAACACCATATATTTT.

The chain uses TRBV7-9 and TRBJ2-5; weak D call: TRBD1 (7 bases). Trimming cost V 8 bases and J 5 bases, with 15 bases left between them. The CDR3 extends over 13 amino acids. From germline, CDR1 is SEHNR and CDR2 FQNEAQ (reference sequence). CDR3 nucleotide sequence: TGTGCCAGCTACCTAGCAGGGGGGGAGACCCAGTACTTC. It is translated as CASYLAGGETQYF.

The V gene is TRBV7-6, the J gene TRBJ2-2; a weak D match, TRBD1 (5 bases). V was cut by 1 base and J by 1 base, with 7 bases left in between. CDR3 length: 15 residues. Germline loops: CDR1 SGHVS, CDR2 FNYEAQ. The CDR3 protein is CASSLVTGNTGELFF. In nucleotides, the CDR3 is TGTGCCAGCAGCTTAGTTACAGGGAACACCGGGGAGCTGTTTTTT.

This clone turned up a few times. The chain carries TRBV9 and TRBJ1-2; TRBD1 agrees at 8 bases. Trimming took 3 bases from V and 8 from J; bases not matched to a gene: 21. CDR3 length: 18 residues. Germline V gene sequence: CDR1 SGDLS, CDR2 YYNGEE. DNA for the CDR3: TGTGCCAGCAGCGCCCGAAAAACTATAGACGACAGGGGAGGCGGCTACACCTTC. It codes for CASSARKTIDDRGGGYTF.